Listed below are T cell receptor beta chains from one sample, sequenced in a study of cytomegalovirus exposure and HLA in healthy donors. Profiled with immunoSEQ multiplex PCR; TCRdb holds only in-frame clones, not every one. The table has 200,000 to 250,000 clones, 75% to 85% seen once; the top ten hold about 7.5%. The specimen sequenced was PBMCs. Source of these receptors: a woman aged 55-70 years in good health and CMV-seropositive. Both conserved end residues are part of each CDR3. Each record gives: J gene, V gene, CDR3 protein.

TRBJ2-5,TRBV4-2,CASSQDFTGGETQYF
TRBJ2-1,TRBV5-3,CARSFGLAEYNEQFF
TRBJ1-2,TRBV2,CASAYRGEGSEGYTF
TRBJ1-2,TRBV11-2,CASSREGTNGYTF
TRBJ2-1,TRBV10-1,CASSESLLAGGDEQFF
TRBJ1-2,TRBV9,CASSHPLQPPYGYTF
TRBJ1-3,TRBV27,CASSEGQGAPGNTIYF
TRBJ1-2,TRBV12-5,CASGFDRNYGYTF
TRBJ2-2,TRBV7-3,CASSPRVFGELFF
TRBJ2-3,TRBV19,CASSRTSGGRATDTQYF
TRBJ2-1,TRBV9,CASSVGSTYNEQFF
TRBJ2-3,TRBV4-2,CASSQRLAGAPDTQYF
TRBJ2-5,TRBV4-1,CASSQSGGRIQETQYF
TRBJ1-2,TRBV19,CASTMTGVVRGYTF
TRBJ2-7,TRBV5-6,CASSDSGGSYEQYF
TRBJ1-1,TRBV7-9,CASSLDAENTEAFF
TRBJ1-1,TRBV10-3,CATVKTGNTEAFF
TRBJ2-1,TRBV4-1,CASSKGGITYNEQFF
TRBJ1-4,TRBV6-6,CASTWAGEKLFF
TRBJ1-5,TRBV28,CASRPDRVTNQPQHF
TRBJ2-2,TRBV6-1,CASTLAGISIGELFF
TRBJ2-3,TRBV9,CASSVTGTSSTDTQYF
TRBJ2-4,TRBV28,CASSPGLAGGNIQYF
NA,TRBV5-1,CASSMGETYEQYF
TRBJ1-3,TRBV9,CASSAAGTGAGNTIYF
TRBJ1-1,TRBV5-1,CASSLGVPGQGNTEAFF
TRBJ1-3,TRBV5-1,CASSLAGGTGNTIYF
TRBJ2-7,TRBV25-1,CASSDVFRYEQYF
TRBJ1-3,TRBV30,CAWSVRDRGFFSGNTIYF
TRBJ2-2,TRBV5-4,CASSLRGNPATGELFF
TRBJ2-1,TRBV19,CASSRGESYNEQFF
TRBJ2-3,TRBV10-3,CAVRLRENTQYF
TRBJ2-3,TRBV10-1,CASQRGTGRTDTQYF
TRBJ2-7,TRBV7-8,CASSSTTSGAYEQYF
TRBJ2-1,TRBV6-1,CASIELAGPYNEQFF
TRBJ1-2,TRBV28,CATMDRGYGYTF
TRBJ2-1,TRBV7-9,CASSSKREVDEQFF
TRBJ1-2,TRBV28,CASSLLRVTDYGYTF
TRBJ2-3,TRBV18,CASSPPGQASPDTQYF
TRBJ2-6,TRBV5-1,CASSLYGDRGLGANVLTF
TRBJ1-1,TRBV5-1,CASSLDPGGTEAFF
TRBJ1-3,TRBV7-3,CASSLNPGSGNTIYF
TRBJ1-1,TRBV18,CASSPPNQMNTEAFF
TRBJ2-1,TRBV30,CASPLQREEIEQFF
TRBJ2-2,TRBV9,CASSPGQTRTGELFF
TRBJ2-1,TRBV7-3,CASSSLAGASYNEQFF
TRBJ2-1,TRBV7-2,CASSLAGVGRIYNEQFF
TRBJ1-5,TRBV19,CASMGFPLTGSNQPQHF
TRBJ2-4,TRBV18,CASSSGTVYKNIQYF
TRBJ2-3,TRBV10-3,CAISVATSTDTQYF
TRBJ1-4,TRBV2,CASSVQGVGEKLFF
TRBJ2-7,TRBV11-2,CASSRSWDTKNFYEQYF
TRBJ2-3,TRBV5-6,CASSLVKGLFTDTQYF
TRBJ1-3,TRBV29-1,CGTGAGNTIYF
TRBJ2-5,TRBV6-6,CASSYSGVGSQETQYF
TRBJ1-4,TRBV2,CASIWAPTNEKLFF
TRBJ2-2,TRBV5-4,CASSLEQGIVTGELFF
TRBJ2-1,TRBV5-6,CASSALGEDRGGDEQFF
TRBJ2-2,TRBV5-4,CASSPGTSGRATGELFF